Shown below are 27 T cell receptor beta chains from a single sample sequenced in a study of blood T cell repertoires in COVID-19. Assay: immunoSEQ multiplex PCR; the TCRdb copy retains only in-frame clones and omits some. Of 180,000 or so clones listed, roughly four fifths are singletons. Source material: PBMCs or T cells enriched from blood (not recorded which). The receptors here all came from a man over 45 who had recovered from COVID-19.

This clone was counted a single time. V and J are TRBV12-3 or TRBV12-4 and TRBJ1-2; 7 bases match TRBD1. CDR3 length equals 13 residues. Trimming cost V 2 bases and J 6 bases; bases outside gene matches: 3. Here the CDR3 reads CASSLQGVHGYTF. Here the CDR3 DNA reads TGTGCCAGCAGTTTACAGGGGGTTCATGGCTACACCTTC.

V gene TRBV7-9 combines with J gene TRBJ1-1; D might be TRBD1 (6 bases). Trimming pared 4 bases from V and 7 bases from J, leaving 13 bases between. Germline-derived CDR1 and CDR2 are SEHNR and FQNEAQ (reference sequence). CDR3 size: 13 residues. The CDR3: CASSWTDGVEAFF. CDR3 sequence (DNA): TGTGCCAGCAGCTGGACAGACGGTGTTGAAGCTTTCTTT.

The chain recombines TRBV6-2 or TRBV6-3 with TRBJ1-5, with 10 bases identical to TRBD1. V was pared by 4 bases and J by 0 bases, with 12 bases of the junction left unmatched. The germline CDR1 and CDR2 sequences are MNHEY and SVGEGT. This CDR3 has 19 amino acids. CDR3 loop: CASSSALGQGIYSNQPQHF. CDR3 DNA: TGTGCCAGCAGTTCCGCTTTGGGACAGGGGATTTATAGCAATCAGCCCCAGCATTTT.

The CDR3 spells CASSYDSARRVPQHF. The CDR3 nucleotides are TGTGCCAGCAGTTACGACTCGGCTCGGAGGGTGCCCCAGCATTTT. The genes are TRBV6-2 or TRBV6-3 and TRBJ1-5; the D is unclear. Germline V gene lookup returns CDR1 MNHEY and CDR2 SVGEGT. The CDR3 spans 15 residues. V was clipped by 2 bases and J by 9 bases, with 17 bases between them.

The V call is TRBV19, the J call TRBJ2-1; TRBD2 agrees at 8 bases. Trimming cost V 5 bases and J 3 bases; bases outside gene matches: 15. The length of the CDR3 is 18 residues. Per germline, CDR1 LNHDA and CDR2 SQIVND (reference sequence). CDR3 in DNA: TGTGCCAGTAGTCCCACAGGGTTCAGCGGGGGCTACTACAATGAGCAGTTCTTC. This encodes CASSPTGFSGGYYNEQFF. The complete variable domain, with remaining parts taken from reference TRBV19 and TRBJ2-1, reads DGGITQSPKYLFRKEGQNVTLSCEQNLNHDAMYWYRQDPGQGLRLIYYSQIVNDFQKGDIAEGYSVSREKKESFPLTVTSAQKNPTAFYLCASSPTGFSGGYYNEQFFGPGTRLTVL.

This clone was counted a few times. The V gene is TRBV5-8, the J gene TRBJ1-1; 9 nucleotides agree with TRBD1. Germline CDR1 and CDR2: SGHTS and YDEGEE. The CDR3 extends over 14 amino acids. J was trimmed by 3 bases and V by 4 bases; bases with no gene match: 4. CDR3 loop: CASSRDREDTEAFF. DNA for the CDR3: TGTGCCAGCAGCAGGGACAGGGAGGACACTGAAGCTTTCTTT.

The CDR3 spells CASSSRVDTDTQYF. The CDR3 nucleotides are TGTGCCAGCAGCTCCCGGGTGGACACAGATACGCAGTATTTT. The chain recombines TRBV9 with TRBJ2-3, with D unresolved. The germline CDR1 and CDR2 sequences are SGDLS and YYNGEE. Deletions cut 4 bases from V and 2 bases from J, with 11 bases between. This CDR3 has 14 amino acids.

V usage is TRBV15 and J usage is TRBJ1-5; possible D gene TRBD1, 5 bases. Deletions cut 6 bases from V and 7 bases from J, with 16 bases between. Germline CDR1 LNHNV, CDR2 YYDKDF (reference sequence). This CDR3 region has 14 residues. The CDR3 protein is CATSPRGGDQPQHF. DNA of the CDR3: TGTGCCACCAGTCCCCGGGGAGGGGACCAGCCCCAGCATTTT.

V gene TRBV28 combines with J gene TRBJ2-3; a weak D match, TRBD2 (6 bases). Looked up from germline, CDR1 is MDHEN and CDR2 is SYDVKM. V lost 4 bases, J lost 3 bases, and 11 bases lay in between. The length of the CDR3 is 14 residues. CDR3 DNA: TGTGCCAGCAGTTCCCGAGCGGGTACAGATACGCAGTATTTT. As protein: CASSSRAGTDTQYF.

The chain employs TRBV10-1 and TRBJ2-7, with 10 positions matching TRBD2. Germline CDR1 WNHNN, CDR2 SYGVQD (reference sequence). This CDR3 region has 16 residues. Trimming removed 4 bases from V and 0 bases from J; junction bases left unmatched: 6. Here the CDR3 reads CASSAGLAGASYEQYF. The CDR3 nucleotides are TGCGCCAGCAGTGCCGGTCTAGCGGGGGCCTCCTACGAGCAGTACTTC.

This chain uses TRBV5-1 with TRBJ1-1, with a weak D call TRBD1 (5 bases). The germline V gene has CDR1 SGHRS and CDR2 YFSETQ. The CDR3 covers 14 residues. V was clipped by 1 base and J by 5 bases, with 12 bases between them. The CDR3 here is CASSLNGGVTEAFF. The CDR3 nucleotides are TGCGCCAGCAGCTTGAATGGGGGGGTAACTGAAGCTTTCTTT.

The rearrangement links TRBV19 to TRBJ1-2; TRBD1 agrees at 7 bases. Germline CDR1 and CDR2: LNHDA and SQIVND (reference sequence). V lost 4 bases, J lost 3 bases, and 5 bases stayed unmatched. The CDR3 runs 14 residues. The CDR3 sequence is CASSSHDRDYGYTF. CDR3 bases: TGTGCCAGTAGTAGCCATGACAGGGACTATGGCTACACCTTC.

The V call is TRBV5-6, the J call TRBJ2-5, with 9 bases fitting TRBD2. Germline CDR1 reads SGHDT; CDR2 reads YYEEEE. The CDR3 runs 14 residues. J was trimmed by 4 bases and V by 4 bases; bases with no gene match: 5. The CDR3 DNA is TGTGCCAGCAGCATACTAGCGGGCCCAGAGACCCAGTACTTC. This translates into CASSILAGPETQYF.

The CDR3 DNA reads TGTGCCAGCAGTCGTGGGGGGGCCTACAATGAGCAGTTCTTC. Protein: CASSRGGAYNEQFF. V is TRBV3-1 (or the pseudogene TRBV3-2) and J is TRBJ2-1, with 7 bases identical to TRBD2. V shed 6 bases, J shed 2 bases, and the junction held 4 bases outside the gene matches. The V gene's germline CDR1 is LGHDT and CDR2 YNNKEL (reference sequence). The CDR3 length is 14 residues.

This clone was detected once. The chain recombines TRBV6-6 with TRBJ2-7; D may be TRBD2 (5 bases). The V gene's germline CDR1 is MNHNY and CDR2 SVGAGI (reference sequence). The V end lost 0 bases, the J end lost 7 bases, and 19 bases lay between the germline ends. The CDR3 covers 16 residues. The CDR3 loop reads CASSYSGSTRSGEQYF. The CDR3 DNA follows: TGTGCCAGCAGTTACTCTGGGTCCACACGGTCGGGGGAGCAGTACTTC.

The rearrangement links TRBV6-5 to TRBJ2-1; possibly TRBD2 for D (5 bases). Germline CDR1 is MNHEY and CDR2 is SVGAGI. Trimming removed 6 bases at V and 6 bases at J, with 12 bases between. CDR3 size: 13 residues. In nucleotides, the CDR3 is TGTGCCAGCAGGGGGAGCGAGGGCAATGAGCAGTTCTTC. It encodes CASRGSEGNEQFF.

The sample holds many counts of this clone. The chain joins TRBV5-1 to TRBJ2-2, with a weak D call TRBD1 (5 bases). The CDR3 covers 14 residues. CDR1 and CDR2 (germline): SGHRS, YFSETQ. Between the trimmed V and J ends, which lost 2 bases and 4 bases, there was a span of 9 bases. This CDR3 is CASSLGVPTGELFF. The CDR3 coding sequence is TGCGCCAGCAGCTTAGGGGTTCCCACCGGGGAGCTGTTTTTT.

This clone was seen just once. The chain joins TRBV28 to TRBJ1-2; D perhaps matches TRBD1 (6 bases). Germline CDR1 reads MDHEN; CDR2 reads SYDVKM. This CDR3 is 14 amino acids long. V shed 3 bases and J shed 7 bases, with 15 bases lying between them. In nucleotides, the CDR3 is TGTGCCAGCAGTTTTCAGGGGCGGTCGATTGGCTACACCTTC. Translating gives CASSFQGRSIGYTF.

The chain carries TRBV11-2 and TRBJ2-7, with D possibly matching TRBD2 (5 bases). Per the germline V gene, CDR1 is SGHAT and CDR2 is FQNNGV. The V end was cut by 0 bases, the J end by 5 bases, with 11 bases between. This CDR3 has 14 amino acids. The CDR3 here is CASSLDHNGDEQYF. Written as DNA, the CDR3 is TGTGCCAGCAGCTTAGATCATAACGGGGACGAGCAGTACTTC.

This sequence joins TRBV6-5 and TRBJ2-1; TRBD1 matches at 7 bases. The V segment lost 2 bases and the J segment 12 bases; nucleotides outside the gene matches: 7. The CDR3 is 13 amino acids. The germline gives CDR1 MNHEY, CDR2 SVGAGI. DNA of the CDR3: TGTGCCAGCAGTTACGCGACAGGGCGTACGCAGTTCTTC. It codes for CASSYATGRTQFF.

The V call is TRBV6-5, the J call TRBJ1-1, with a weak D call TRBD1 (5 bases). The CDR3 is 16 amino acids. V lost 0 bases and J lost 4, with 15 bases in between. CDR1 and CDR2 from the germline V gene are MNHEY and SVGAGI. CDR3 amino acids: CASSYSVSGVGTEAFF. In DNA, the CDR3 is TGTGCCAGCAGTTACTCTGTATCGGGGGTTGGCACTGAAGCTTTCTTT.

The chain recombines TRBV3-1 (or the pseudogene TRBV3-2) with TRBJ2-7, with D perhaps matching TRBD2 (6 bases). The CDR3 is 16 residues long. The V gene lost 4 bases and the J gene lost 0 bases, with 16 bases spanning the gap. Germline assignment: CDR1 LGHDT and CDR2 YNNKEL (reference sequence). Here the CDR3 DNA reads TGTGCCAGCAGCCGTGGTCGATGGCGGGACTCCTACGAGCAGTACTTC. It yields the protein CASSRGRWRDSYEQYF.

The chain has TRBV7-6 and TRBJ2-3; 12 bases are shared with TRBD2. CDR3 length: 15 amino acids. CDR1 SGHVS and CDR2 FNYEAQ come from the germline V gene. The trim removed 5 bases at V and 12 bases at J, leaving 12 bases unmatched. The CDR3 spells CASSASGGASVGQYF. The CDR3, as DNA: TGTGCCAGCAGCGCTAGCGGGGGGGCCTCAGTTGGCCAGTATTTT.

The chain employs TRBV27 and TRBJ2-1, with D perhaps TRBD2 (6 bases). The CDR3 spans 14 residues. V was trimmed by 5 bases and J by 7 bases, leaving 15 bases between them. Germline V gives CDR1 MNHEY, CDR2 SMNVEV (reference sequence). The CDR3 protein is CASSPETSLNEQFF. The CDR3 DNA sequence: TGTGCCAGCAGTCCCGAGACTAGTTTGAATGAGCAGTTCTTC.

The chain recombines TRBV4-1 with TRBJ2-7; TRBD1 agrees at 7 bases. Germline V lookup: CDR1 MGHRA, CDR2 YSYEKL. The CDR3 covers 13 residues. The trim removed 5 bases at V and 5 bases at J, leaving 6 bases unmatched. CDR3 DNA sequence: TGCGCCAGCAGCATGGACAGGTTTAACGAGCAGTACTTC. It yields the protein CASSMDRFNEQYF.

The genes are TRBV11-2 and TRBJ1-6, with 7 bases matching TRBD1. Losses at the gene ends were 6 bases for V and 6 bases for J; bases not matched to a gene: 8. CDR1 and CDR2 from the germline V gene are SGHAT and FQNNGV. The CDR3 loop spans 15 amino acids. CDR3 in amino acids: CASRERDSFNSPLHF. The DNA of the CDR3 is TGTGCCAGCAGAGAACGGGACAGCTTTAATTCACCCCTCCACTTT.

The CDR3 region has the DNA TGTGCCAGCAGCCGGGGTGGCGAAAGAAACACCATATATTTT. Residues: CASSRGGERNTIYF. The chain links TRBV5-6 to TRBJ1-3; D gene ambiguous. Trimming cost V 4 bases and J 5 bases, with 13 bases left between them. The CDR3 is 14 amino acids. Germline CDR1 SGHDT, CDR2 YYEEEE.